This T cell receptor beta chain was identified in a study of T cell repertoires in cytomegalovirus infection. Study summary: Signatures in public TCR beta sequences pointed to both CMV infection and matching HLA type. Study outcomes and limitations: Of the TCR beta families, the public ones yielded a cumulative frequency that identified carriers of CMV plus the relevant HLA. Dominating the ex vivo response were TCR beta clonotypes that were CMV-specific and HLA-C-restricted.

Details on this clonotype: The antigen is undetermined.

TCRdb reprocessed the reads via MiXCR and lists one record per CDR3 protein. The data hold hundreds of thousands of distinct CDR3 sequences, with around 10% observed a single time. Trimming took off 6 bases at V and 9 bases at J, with 12 bases between the two ends. Germline V gives CDR1 MDHEN, CDR2 SYDVKM. The CDR3 spans 12 residues. Material for sequencing was PBMCs. This clonotype originated in a human donor in good health (CMV status not recorded). Some clones in this sample may be carry-over from other donors' samples. V is TRBV28 and J is TRBJ1-5; tentative D call: TRBD1 (5 bases). The CDR3 DNA is TGTGCCAGCAGCCTTGGGGCGCGGCCCCAGCATTTT. Residues: CASSLGARPQHF.